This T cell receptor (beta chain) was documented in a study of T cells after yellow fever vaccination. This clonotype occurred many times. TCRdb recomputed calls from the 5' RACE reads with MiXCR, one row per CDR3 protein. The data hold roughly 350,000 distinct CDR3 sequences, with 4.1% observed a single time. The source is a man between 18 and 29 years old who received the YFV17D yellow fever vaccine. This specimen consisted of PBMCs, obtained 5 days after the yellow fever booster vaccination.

The CDR3 DNA reads TGTGCCAGCAGTTTCGACAGAAAAGTTGATGAAGCTTTCTTT. This translates into CASSFDRKVDEAFF. The chain links TRBV12-3 or TRBV12-4 to TRBJ1-1, with a tentative D call TRBD1 (5 bases). The CDR3 has 14 residues. V dropped 3 bases and J dropped 7 bases, with 15 bases sitting between them.